This TCR beta chain was found in a study of blood T cell repertoires in COVID-19. This clone has just one count. Here immunoSEQ multiplex PCR was the method, and the copy in TCRdb shows in-frame clones only, minus some. The data contain more than 300,000 clones, 88% of them singletons. Clinical histories supplied by participants themselves formed the basis of cohort assignment. Source material: PBMCs or T cells enriched from blood (not recorded which). This receptor was identified in a woman aged 18-29 years who had recovered from COVID-19.

The CDR3 DNA reads as TGTGCCAGCAGTTCCATCACAGGTAAAGGGAACACTGAAGCTTTCTTT. The encoded protein is CASSSITGKGNTEAFF. The chain joins TRBV7-2 to TRBJ1-1, with D possibly being TRBD1 (5 bases). The CDR3 extends over 16 amino acids. CDR1 and CDR2 from the germline V gene are SGHTA and FQGNSA. Trimming cost V 6 bases and J 1 base, with 18 bases left between them.